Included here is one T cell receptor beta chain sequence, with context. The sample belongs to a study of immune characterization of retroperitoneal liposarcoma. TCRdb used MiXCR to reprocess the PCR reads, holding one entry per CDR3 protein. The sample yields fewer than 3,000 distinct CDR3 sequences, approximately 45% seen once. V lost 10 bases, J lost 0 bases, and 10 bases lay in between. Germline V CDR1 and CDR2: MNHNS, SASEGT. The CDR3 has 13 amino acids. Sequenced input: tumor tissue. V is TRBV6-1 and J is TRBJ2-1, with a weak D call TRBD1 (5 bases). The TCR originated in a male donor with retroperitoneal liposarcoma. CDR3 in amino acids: CATRQSSYNEQFF. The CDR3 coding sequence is TGTGCCACCCGACAGAGCTCCTACAATGAGCAGTTCTTC.